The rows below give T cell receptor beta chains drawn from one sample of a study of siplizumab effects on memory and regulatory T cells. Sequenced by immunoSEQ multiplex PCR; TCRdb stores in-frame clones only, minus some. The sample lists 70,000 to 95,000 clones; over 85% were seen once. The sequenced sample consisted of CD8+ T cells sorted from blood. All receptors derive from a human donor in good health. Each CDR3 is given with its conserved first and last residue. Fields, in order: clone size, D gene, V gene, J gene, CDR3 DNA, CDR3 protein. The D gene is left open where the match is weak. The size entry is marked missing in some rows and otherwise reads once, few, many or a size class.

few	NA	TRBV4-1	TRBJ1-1	TGCGCCAGCAGCCAAGGGCAGTTTCACGGGAACACTGAAGCTTTCTTT	CASSQGQFHGNTEAFF
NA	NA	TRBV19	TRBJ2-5	TGTGCCAGTACCCCTAGCGTCCAAGAGACCCAGTACTTC	CASTPSVQETQYF
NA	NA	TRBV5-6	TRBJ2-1	TGTGCCAGCACCCTGGGGAGTGAGCAGTTCTTC	CASTLGSEQFF
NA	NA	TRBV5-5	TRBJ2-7	TGTGCCAGCAGCTTGGGCCGCTCCTACGAGCAGTACTTC	CASSLGRSYEQYF
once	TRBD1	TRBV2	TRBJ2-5	TGTGCCAGCAGTGAAGCGCAGACAGGGGACGAGACCCAGTACTTC	CASSEAQTGDETQYF
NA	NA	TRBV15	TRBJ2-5	TGTGCCACCAGCAGAGAGGGCGCAGGGGGGATGCAAGAGACCCAGTACTTC	CATSREGAGGMQETQYF
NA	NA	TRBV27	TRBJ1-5	TGTGCCAGCAGGCAGGGGAATCAGCCCCAGCATTTT	CASRQGNQPQHF
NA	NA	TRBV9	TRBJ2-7	TGTGCCAGCGCCACGGACTCCTACGAGCAGTACTTC	CASATDSYEQYF
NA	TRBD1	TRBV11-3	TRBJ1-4	TGTGCCAGCAGCTCCTGGACAGGGGTATCTAATGAAAAACTGTTTTTT	CASSSWTGVSNEKLFF
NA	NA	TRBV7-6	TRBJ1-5	TGTGCCAGCAGCAAAGGCGCCAGGGCCGGGAGCAATCAGCCCCAGCATTTT	CASSKGARAGSNQPQHF
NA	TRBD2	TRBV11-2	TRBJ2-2	TGTGCCAGCAGCTTAGTAGGCGGGGGGGCCGCCGGGGAGCTGTTTTTT	CASSLVGGGAAGELFF
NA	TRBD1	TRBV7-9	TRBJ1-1	TGTGCCAGCAGCGCCGGGACAGGGGCCACTGAAGCTTTCTTT	CASSAGTGATEAFF
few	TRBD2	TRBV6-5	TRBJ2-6	TGTGCCAGCAGTTACACTAGCGGCTCTGGGGCCAACGTCCTGACTTTC	CASSYTSGSGANVLTF
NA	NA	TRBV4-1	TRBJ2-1	TGCGCCAGCAGCCCTTCCGGGACCTACAATGAGCAGTTCTTC	CASSPSGTYNEQFF
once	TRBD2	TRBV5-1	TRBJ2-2	TGCGCCAGCAGCTTGGAAGGTAGCGGGGTATGGAACACCGGGGAGCTGTTTTTT	CASSLEGSGVWNTGELFF
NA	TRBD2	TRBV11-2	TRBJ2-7	TGTGCCAGCAGCTTACTTCTTAGCGGGGCAACCTACGAGCAGTACTTC	CASSLLLSGATYEQYF
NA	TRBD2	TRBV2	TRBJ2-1	TGTGCCAGCAAGGAGAGCGGGGGGGCCTCCTACAATGAGCAGTTCTTC	CASKESGGASYNEQFF
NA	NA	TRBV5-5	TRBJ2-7	TGTGCCAGCAGCAAATCGTGGGGCTACGAGCAGTACTTC	CASSKSWGYEQYF
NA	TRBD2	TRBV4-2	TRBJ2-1	TGTGCCAGCAGCCTCACTAGCGGGGGGGCCTTCCCGGAGCAGTTCTTC	CASSLTSGGAFPEQFF
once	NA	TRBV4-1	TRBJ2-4	TGCGCCAGCAGCTCGCGGGGATTCACCCTAGCCAAAAACATTCAGTACTTC	CASSSRGFTLAKNIQYF
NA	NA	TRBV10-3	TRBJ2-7	TGTGCCATCAATGGGGGGGGCGGGCTTGGAGAAGAGCAGTACTTC	CAINGGGGLGEEQYF
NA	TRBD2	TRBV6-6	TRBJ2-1	TGTGCCAGCAGTTGGGGACTAGCGGGTGCCTACAATGAGCAGTTCTTC	CASSWGLAGAYNEQFF
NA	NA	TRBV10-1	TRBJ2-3	TGCGCCAGCAGTGGCCAGGGGTCCACAGATACGCAGTATTTT	CASSGQGSTDTQYF
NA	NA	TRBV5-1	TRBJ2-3	TGCGCCAGCAGACCTGACTTCACAGATACGCAGTATTTT	CASRPDFTDTQYF
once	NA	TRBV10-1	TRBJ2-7	TGCGCCAGCAGTGACCCGGAGTCTAAGAAGCAGTACTTC	CASSDPESKKQYF
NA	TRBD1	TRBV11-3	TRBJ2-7	TGTGCCAGCAGCAACCCGGACAGGGGGGGCCACGAGCAGTACTTC	CASSNPDRGGHEQYF
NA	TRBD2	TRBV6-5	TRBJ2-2	TGTGCCAGCAGCGGACTAGCGGCCGGGGAGCTGTTTTTT	CASSGLAAGELFF
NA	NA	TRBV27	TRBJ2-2	TGTGCCAGCAGCCATCTAGACACCGGGGAGCTGTTTTTT	CASSHLDTGELFF
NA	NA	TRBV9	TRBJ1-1	TGTGCCAGCAGCCCCGGGGGGAACACTGAAGCTTTCTTT	CASSPGGNTEAFF
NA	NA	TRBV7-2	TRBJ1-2	TGTGCCAGCAGCTTAGACAAATGGGTCTATGGCTACACCTTC	CASSLDKWVYGYTF
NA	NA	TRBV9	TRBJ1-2	TGTGCCAGCAGCACCGACAGTACCAACTATGGCTACACCTTC	CASSTDSTNYGYTF
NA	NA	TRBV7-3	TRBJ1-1	TGTGCCAGCAGCTTAATGGGGCAGACGAACACTGAAGCTTTCTTT	CASSLMGQTNTEAFF
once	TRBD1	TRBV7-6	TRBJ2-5	TGTGCCAGCAGCTCGGACAGGGGAGAGACCCAGTACTTC	CASSSDRGETQYF
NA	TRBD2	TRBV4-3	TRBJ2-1	TGCGCCAGCAGCCACGGACTAGCGGGGGTTTGGAATGAGCAGTTCTTC	CASSHGLAGVWNEQFF
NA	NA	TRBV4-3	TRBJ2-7	TGCGCCAGCAGCCAAGATCGGAAGGGGCGCAACGAGCAGTACTTC	CASSQDRKGRNEQYF
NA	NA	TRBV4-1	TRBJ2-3	TGCGCCAGCAGCCAAGGGAACACCTTAAGGAAAGATACGCAGTATTTT	CASSQGNTLRKDTQYF
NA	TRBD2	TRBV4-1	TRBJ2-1	TGCGCCAGCAGCCAGATCAGCGGGGGCGCGTACAATGAGCAGTTCTTC	CASSQISGGAYNEQFF
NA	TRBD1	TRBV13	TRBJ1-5	TGTGCCAGCAGCTTCGCCGGTGCAGGGGGCTTTAGCAATCAGCCCCAGCATTTT	CASSFAGAGGFSNQPQHF
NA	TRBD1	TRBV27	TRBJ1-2	TGTGCCAGCAGATATACAGGGGGTTCCTATGGCTACACCTTC	CASRYTGGSYGYTF
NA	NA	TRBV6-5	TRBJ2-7	TGTGCCAGCAGTTATGCGTACGAGCAGTACTTC	CASSYAYEQYF
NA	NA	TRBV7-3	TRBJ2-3	TGTGCCAGCAGCTTAGGAGGGACTTGGGGAGATACGCAGTATTTT	CASSLGGTWGDTQYF
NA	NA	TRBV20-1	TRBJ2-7	TGCAGTGCTAGAAACTACTACGAGCAGTACTTC	CSARNYYEQYF
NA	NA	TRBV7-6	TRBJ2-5	TGTGCCAGCAGCTTAGGGTCCCAAAGTACCCAGTACTTC	CASSLGSQSTQYF
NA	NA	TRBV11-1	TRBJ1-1	TGTGCCAGCAGCTTAGGGGGGGCAGGTCGGATGAACACTGAAGCTTTCTTT	CASSLGGAGRMNTEAFF
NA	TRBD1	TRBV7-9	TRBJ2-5	TGTGCCAGCAGCTTAACAGGGGCGTGGGAGACCCAGTACTTC	CASSLTGAWETQYF
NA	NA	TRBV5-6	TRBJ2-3	TGTGCCAGCAGCTCGATCTCTGGGTCAGATACGCAGTATTTT	CASSSISGSDTQYF
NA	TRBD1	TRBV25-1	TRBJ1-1	TGTGCCATCGACAGGGGTGGACCTGAAGCTTTCTTT	CAIDRGGPEAFF
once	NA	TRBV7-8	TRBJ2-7	TGTGCCAGCAGCCCTGACGGGGCAGGCTACGAGCAGTACTTC	CASSPDGAGYEQYF
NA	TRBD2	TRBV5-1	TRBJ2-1	TGCGCCAGCAGCTCCGGACTAGCGGGGACGGGATACAATGAGCAGTTCTTC	CASSSGLAGTGYNEQFF
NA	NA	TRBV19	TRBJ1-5	TGTGCCAGTAGCAGGAGGGCAGGGAGGTCGGTCGGTCAGCCCCAGCATTTT	CASSRRAGRSVGQPQHF
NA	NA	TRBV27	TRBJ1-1	TGTGCCAGCAGTTTCATCAGGGGTCGAGCTGAAGCTTTCTTT	CASSFIRGRAEAFF